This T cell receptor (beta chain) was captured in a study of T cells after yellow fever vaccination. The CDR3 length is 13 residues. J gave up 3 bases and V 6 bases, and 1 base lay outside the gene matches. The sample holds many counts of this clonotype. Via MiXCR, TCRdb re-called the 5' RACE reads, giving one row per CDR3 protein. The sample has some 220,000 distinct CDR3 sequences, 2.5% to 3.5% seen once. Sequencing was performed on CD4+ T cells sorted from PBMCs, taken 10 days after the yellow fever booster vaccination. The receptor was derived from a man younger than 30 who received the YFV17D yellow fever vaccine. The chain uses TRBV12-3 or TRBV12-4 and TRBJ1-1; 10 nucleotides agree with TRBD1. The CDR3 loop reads CASSGTGDTEAFF. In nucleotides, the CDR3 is TGTGCCAGCAGCGGGACAGGGGACACTGAAGCTTTCTTT.